What follows are 14 T cell receptor beta chains derived from one specimen sequenced in a study of cytomegalovirus exposure and HLA in healthy donors. PCR primers comprised 60 Vbeta and 13 Jbeta primers. Here immunoSEQ multiplex PCR was the method, and the copy in TCRdb shows in-frame clones only, minus some. Of about 140,000 clones listed, roughly 74% are singletons. The sequenced sample consisted of PBMCs. Receptors originate from a woman aged 40-49 years in good health and CMV-seropositive.

The chain employs TRBV18 and TRBJ2-3; 8 bases are shared with TRBD1. The CDR3 runs to 16 residues. V gave up 0 bases and J gave up 1 base; unmatched junction bases: 3. The germline V gene has CDR1 KGHSH and CDR2 LQKENI. CDR3 protein: CASSPPMGQGTDTQYF. CDR3 DNA: TGTGCCAGCTCACCACCTATGGGACAGGGCACAGATACGCAGTATTTT.

This clone was found once. This rearrangement joins TRBV27 to TRBJ2-5; 11 positions agree with TRBD2. The germline V gene has CDR1 MNHEY and CDR2 SMNVEV (reference sequence). The CDR3 consists of 18 residues. Unmatched junction bases numbered 13, after V lost 2 bases and J lost 5 bases. As DNA, the CDR3 is TGTGCCAGCAGTTTAAGGGCTAGCGGGAGGCTCGGCGGGGAGACCCAGTACTTC. This sequence encodes CASSLRASGRLGGETQYF.

The chain joins TRBV5-1 to TRBJ2-1; TRBD1 agrees at 11 bases. CDR1 is SGHRS and CDR2 is YFSETQ in the germline V gene. The V segment lost 0 bases and the J segment 8 bases; nucleotides outside the gene matches: 4. The CDR3 sequence is 15 residues long. Here the CDR3 DNA reads TGCGCCAGCAGCTTGGCCGGGACAGGGGGGCATGAGCAGTTCTTC. Amino acids: CASSLAGTGGHEQFF.

In DNA, the CDR3 is TGTGCCAGCAGTACTAAGCGGGAGAAGGACGAGCAGTACTTC. Protein product: CASSTKREKDEQYF. The chain employs TRBV27 and TRBJ2-7; 8 bases align to TRBD2. Germline V gene lookup returns CDR1 MNHEY and CDR2 SMNVEV (reference sequence). The junction had 8 bases not matched to a gene; V was cut back by 5 bases and J by 5 bases. This CDR3 spans 14 amino acids.

A single count supports this clone. This rearrangement joins TRBV2 to TRBJ1-1; 7 bases are a match to TRBD1. The germline V gene encodes CDR1 SNHLY and CDR2 FYNNEI. With 9 bases clipped from V and 1 base from J, the junction kept 5 bases outside the gene matches. This CDR3 is 13 amino acids long. The CDR3: CASAGQPNTEAFF. In nucleotides, the CDR3 is TGTGCCAGTGCGGGACAGCCGAACACTGAAGCTTTCTTT.

This clone has a handful of counts. The V call is TRBV30, the J call TRBJ1-2; D is perhaps TRBD1 (6 bases). CDR1 is GTSNPN, CDR2 SVGIG, per germline (reference sequence). V was trimmed by 3 bases and J by 3 bases, leaving 14 bases between them. The CDR3 sequence is 14 residues long. CDR3 in amino acids: CAWRTTGRYYGYTF. The CDR3 coding sequence is TGTGCCTGGAGGACAACAGGGCGATACTATGGCTACACCTTC.

The chain has TRBV14 and TRBJ2-3, with TRBD2 identical over 11 bases. Losses at the gene ends were 4 bases for V and 2 bases for J; bases not matched to a gene: 5. CDR3 size: 16 residues. Germline V gene lookup returns CDR1 SGHDN and CDR2 FVKESK. The chain's CDR3 is CASSPRLAGYTDTQYF. The DNA of the CDR3 is TGTGCCAGCAGCCCTAGACTAGCGGGATACACAGATACGCAGTATTTT.

The chain recombines TRBV27 with TRBJ2-7, with D perhaps matching TRBD1 (6 bases). The CDR3 is made up of 14 amino acids. Between the trimmed V and J ends, which lost 5 bases and 3 bases, there was a span of 14 bases. The germline V gene encodes CDR1 MNHEY and CDR2 SMNVEV (reference sequence). In nucleotides, the CDR3 is TGTGCCAGCAGTCTAGGACAGACTCGCTACGAGCAGTACTTC. Encoded protein: CASSLGQTRYEQYF.

V is TRBV18 and J is TRBJ2-3; 8 bases are a match to TRBD2. J lost 12 bases, V lost 5 bases, and 13 bases had no gene match. CDR3 size: 14 residues. Germline loops: CDR1 KGHSH, CDR2 LQKENI. DNA of the CDR3: TGTGCCAGCTCAACTGAAGGGAGCGGGAGTTTCCAGTATTTT. It codes for CASSTEGSGSFQYF.

The V call is TRBV21-1, the J call TRBJ2-3; no DNA check was done on the table's D call, TRBD1. TRBV21-1 is assigned pseudogene status. The CDR3 is 13 amino acids. CDR3 amino acids: CAGGRGLGDTQYF. The CDR3 coding sequence is TGTGCAGGGGGTCGGGGTCTGGGAGATACGCAGTATTTT.

The rearrangement joins TRBV19 to TRBJ2-7; D possibly corresponds to TRBD1 (5 bases). Germline V gene data show CDR1 as LNHDA and CDR2 as SQIVND (reference sequence). V was cut by 4 bases and J by 5 bases, with 15 bases left in between. This CDR3 is built from 14 residues. CDR3 residues: CASSTDRSTDEQYF. DNA for the CDR3: TGTGCCAGTAGTACTGACAGATCCACTGACGAGCAGTACTTC.

This clone has only one observation. V usage is TRBV6-1 and J usage is TRBJ2-2; D ambiguous. The V gene lost 7 bases and the J gene lost 11 bases, with 11 bases spanning the gap. This CDR3 comprises 11 residues. Per the germline V gene, CDR1 is MNHNS and CDR2 is SASEGT. The CDR3 DNA sequence: TGTGCCAGCAAATACTCCCTTGAGCTGTTTTTT. This codes for CASKYSLELFF.

This clone was counted between two and nine times. The V call is TRBV5-1, the J call TRBJ1-3; the D gene is possibly TRBD1 (5 bases). The CDR3 totals 14 residues. CDR1 SGHRS and CDR2 YFSETQ come from the germline V gene. Deletions cut 4 bases from V and 0 bases from J, with 8 bases between. CDR3 amino acids: CASSIDSSGNTIYF. CDR3 DNA: TGCGCCAGCAGCATAGACAGCTCTGGAAACACCATATATTTT.

The chain has TRBV13 and TRBJ2-2; D is perhaps TRBD2 (5 bases). The CDR3 has 16 residues. Trimming shortened V by 5 bases and J by 4 bases, and 17 bases separated the two germline ends. The germline V gene encodes CDR1 PRHDT and CDR2 FYEKMQ (reference sequence). This CDR3 is CASSPRQARGTGELFF. The CDR3 DNA reads as TGTGCCAGCAGCCCAAGGCAGGCTCGGGGCACCGGGGAGCTGTTTTTT.